This entry features one T cell receptor beta chain sequence. Antigen: not known. TCRdb's copy holds only in-frame clones and misses some; the assay was immunoSEQ multiplex PCR. The table includes 140,000 to 150,000 clones, roughly 91% detected once. The CDR3 has 14 residues. The germline V gene encodes CDR1 MNHEY and CDR2 SMNVEV (reference sequence). V lost 8 bases and J lost 0; bases outside the gene matches: 6. The data stem from a study of T cell responses to AZD1222 COVID-19 vaccine. Turning to the study itself: Some second doses came at about 4 weeks and others at about 12 weeks; these were pooled. General study findings and limits: It was only after the peak T cell response that any repertoires were sampled. CD4 TCRs covered the whole spike, strongest at regions 160-218 and 743-854. Breadth and depth of Spike-specific TCRs rose after two AZD1222 doses.

The TCR sequence derives from an adult in good health. Sequenced material: peripheral blood, taken on day 0 of AZD1222 vaccination. This chain connects TRBV27 to TRBJ2-7; 8 bases fit TRBD2. The CDR3 reads CASRRGGSSYEQYF. CDR3 nucleotides: TGTGCCAGCCGCCGGGGGGGGTCCTCCTACGAGCAGTACTTC.